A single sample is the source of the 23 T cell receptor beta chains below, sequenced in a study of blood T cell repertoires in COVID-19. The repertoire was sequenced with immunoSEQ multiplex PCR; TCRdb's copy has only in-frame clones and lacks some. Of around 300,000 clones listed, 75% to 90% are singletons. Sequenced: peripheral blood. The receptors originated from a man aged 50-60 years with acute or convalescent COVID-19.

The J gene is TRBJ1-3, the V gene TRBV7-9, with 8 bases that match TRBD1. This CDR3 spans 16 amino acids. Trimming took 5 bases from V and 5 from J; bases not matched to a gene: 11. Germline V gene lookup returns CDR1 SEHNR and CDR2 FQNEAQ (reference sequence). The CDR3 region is CASSPSRQGRRNTIYF. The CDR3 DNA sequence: TGTGCCAGCAGCCCATCGAGACAGGGGCGAAGAAACACCATATATTTT.

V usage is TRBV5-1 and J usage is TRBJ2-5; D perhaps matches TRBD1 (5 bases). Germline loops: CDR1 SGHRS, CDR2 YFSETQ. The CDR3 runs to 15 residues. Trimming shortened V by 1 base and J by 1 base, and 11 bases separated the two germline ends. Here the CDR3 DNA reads TGCGCCAGCAGCTTGAACAGGCCAACCCAAGAGACCCAGTACTTC. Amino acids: CASSLNRPTQETQYF.

The CDR3 sequence is CASSLSAGEIQYF. For the CDR3, the DNA is TGTGCCAGCAGCTTATCGGCAGGGGAGATTCAGTACTTC. The chain combines TRBV7-2 with TRBJ2-4; D might be TRBD1 (6 bases). Germline V lookup: CDR1 SGHTA, CDR2 FQGNSA. This CDR3 is 13 amino acids long. The ends were cut back, 2 bases at V and 10 bases at J, with 12 bases in the middle.

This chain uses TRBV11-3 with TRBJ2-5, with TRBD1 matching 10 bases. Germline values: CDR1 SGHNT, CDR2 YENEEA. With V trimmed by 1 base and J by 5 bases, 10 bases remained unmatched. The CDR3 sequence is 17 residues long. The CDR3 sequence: CASSLGSGTGDGETQYF. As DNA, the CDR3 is TGTGCCAGCAGCTTAGGTTCCGGGACAGGGGACGGGGAGACCCAGTACTTC.

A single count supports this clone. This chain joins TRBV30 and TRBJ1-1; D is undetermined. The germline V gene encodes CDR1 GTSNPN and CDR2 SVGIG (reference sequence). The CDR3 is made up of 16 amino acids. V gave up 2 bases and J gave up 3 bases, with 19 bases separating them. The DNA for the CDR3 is TGTGCCTGGAGTCCCCTTGGAATCCGGGTCGACACTGAAGCTTTCTTT. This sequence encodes CAWSPLGIRVDTEAFF.

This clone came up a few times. The CDR3 DNA follows: TGTGCCTGGGGGGGGACAGCAATGTCGCCCCAGCATTTT. Its protein product is CAWGGTAMSPQHF. This chain connects TRBV30 to TRBJ1-5, with 7 bases identical to TRBD1. V trimming: 5 bases; J trimming: 9 bases; junction bases outside the gene matches: 10. The germline gives CDR1 GTSNPN, CDR2 SVGIG (reference sequence). The CDR3 is 13 amino acids.

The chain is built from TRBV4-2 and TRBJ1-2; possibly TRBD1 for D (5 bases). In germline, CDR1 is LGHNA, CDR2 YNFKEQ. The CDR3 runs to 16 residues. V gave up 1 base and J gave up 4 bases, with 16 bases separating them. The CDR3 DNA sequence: TGTGCCAGCAGCCAAGGGGCCGGGGGTTCTGGCTATGGCTACACCTTC. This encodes CASSQGAGGSGYGYTF.

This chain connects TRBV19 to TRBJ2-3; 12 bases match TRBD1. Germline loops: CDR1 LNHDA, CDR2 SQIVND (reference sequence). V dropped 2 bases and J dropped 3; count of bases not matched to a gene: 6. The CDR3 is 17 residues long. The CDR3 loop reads CASSIRDRGHGTDTQYF. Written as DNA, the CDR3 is TGTGCCAGTAGTATACGGGACAGGGGGCATGGGACAGATACGCAGTATTTT.

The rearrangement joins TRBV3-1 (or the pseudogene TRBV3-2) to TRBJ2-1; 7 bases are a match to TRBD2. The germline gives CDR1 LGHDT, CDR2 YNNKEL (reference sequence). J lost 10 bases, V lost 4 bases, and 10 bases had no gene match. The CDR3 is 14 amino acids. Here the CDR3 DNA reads TGTGCCAGCAGCCCACGTGCGGGGGACGAAGAGCAGTTCTTC. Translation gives CASSPRAGDEEQFF.

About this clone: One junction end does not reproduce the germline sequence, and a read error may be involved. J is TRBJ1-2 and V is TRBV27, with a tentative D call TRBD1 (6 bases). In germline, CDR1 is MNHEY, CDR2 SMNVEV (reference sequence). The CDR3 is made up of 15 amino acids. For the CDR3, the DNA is TGTGCCAGCAGCTTATCACGGGACAATAACTATGGCTACACCTTC. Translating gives CASSLSRDNNYGYTF.

The chain's CDR3 is CATFAPQGLNTGELFF. CDR3 DNA: TGTGCCACCTTTGCTCCCCAGGGACTGAATACCGGGGAGCTGTTTTTT. V and J are TRBV10-3 and TRBJ2-2; possible D gene TRBD2, 6 bases. This CDR3 has 16 residues. The germline V gene has CDR1 ENHRY and CDR2 SYGVKD. V gave up 10 bases and J gave up 5 bases, with 23 bases separating them.

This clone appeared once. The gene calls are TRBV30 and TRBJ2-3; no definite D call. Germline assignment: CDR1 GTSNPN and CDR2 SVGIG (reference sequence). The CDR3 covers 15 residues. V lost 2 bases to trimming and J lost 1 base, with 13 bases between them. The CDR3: CAWSYLPVGTDTQYF. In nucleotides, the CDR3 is TGTGCCTGGAGTTATCTCCCAGTGGGCACAGATACGCAGTATTTT.

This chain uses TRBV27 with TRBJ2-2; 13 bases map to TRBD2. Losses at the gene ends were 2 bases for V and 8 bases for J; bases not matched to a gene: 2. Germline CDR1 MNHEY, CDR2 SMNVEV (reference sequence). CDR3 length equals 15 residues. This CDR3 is CASSLRLAGGGELFF. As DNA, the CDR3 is TGTGCCAGCAGTTTACGACTAGCGGGGGGAGGGGAGCTGTTTTTT.

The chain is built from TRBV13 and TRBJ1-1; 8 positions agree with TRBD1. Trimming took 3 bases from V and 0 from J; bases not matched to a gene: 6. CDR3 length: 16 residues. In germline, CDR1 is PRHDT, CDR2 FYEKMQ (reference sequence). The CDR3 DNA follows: TGTGCCAGCAGCTTGAGGACAGGGTTTATGAACACTGAAGCTTTCTTT. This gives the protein CASSLRTGFMNTEAFF.

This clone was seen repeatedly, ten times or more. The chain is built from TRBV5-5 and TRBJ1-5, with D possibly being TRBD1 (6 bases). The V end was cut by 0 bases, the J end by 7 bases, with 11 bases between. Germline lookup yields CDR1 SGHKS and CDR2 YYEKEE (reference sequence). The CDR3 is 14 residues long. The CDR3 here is CASSLVGGQQPQHF. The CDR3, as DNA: TGTGCCAGCAGCTTGGTGGGGGGGCAGCAGCCCCAGCATTTT.

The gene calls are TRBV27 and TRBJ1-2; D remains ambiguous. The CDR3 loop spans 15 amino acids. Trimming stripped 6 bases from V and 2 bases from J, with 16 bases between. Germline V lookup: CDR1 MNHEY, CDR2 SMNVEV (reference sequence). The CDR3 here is CASRSVAGRNYGYTF. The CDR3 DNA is TGTGCCAGCAGATCAGTCGCGGGCAGGAACTATGGCTACACCTTC.

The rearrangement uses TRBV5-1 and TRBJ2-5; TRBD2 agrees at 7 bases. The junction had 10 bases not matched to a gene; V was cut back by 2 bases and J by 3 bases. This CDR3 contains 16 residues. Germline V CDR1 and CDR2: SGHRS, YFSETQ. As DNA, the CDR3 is TGCGCCAGCAGCTTTGGGCGGGGGAATAATAAAGAGACCCAGTACTTC. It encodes CASSFGRGNNKETQYF.

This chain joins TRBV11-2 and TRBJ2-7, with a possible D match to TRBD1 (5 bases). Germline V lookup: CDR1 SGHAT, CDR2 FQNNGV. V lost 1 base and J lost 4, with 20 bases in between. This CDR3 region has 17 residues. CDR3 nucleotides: TGTGCCAGCAGCTTAGGGGCAGGGCTCCTATCCCCATACGAGCAGTACTTC. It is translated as CASSLGAGLLSPYEQYF.

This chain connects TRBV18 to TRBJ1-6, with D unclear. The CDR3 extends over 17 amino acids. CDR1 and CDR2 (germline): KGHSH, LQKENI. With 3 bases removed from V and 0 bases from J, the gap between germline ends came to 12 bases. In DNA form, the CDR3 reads TGTGCCAGCTCACCCCGGGCGGGGAGCTCCTATAATTCACCCCTCCACTTT. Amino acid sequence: CASSPRAGSSYNSPLHF.

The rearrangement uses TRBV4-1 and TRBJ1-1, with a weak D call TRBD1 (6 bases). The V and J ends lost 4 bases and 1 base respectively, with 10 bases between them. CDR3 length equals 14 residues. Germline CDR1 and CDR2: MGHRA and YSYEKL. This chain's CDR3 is CASSRNRENTEAFF. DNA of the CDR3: TGCGCCAGCAGCCGCAACAGGGAGAACACTGAAGCTTTCTTT.

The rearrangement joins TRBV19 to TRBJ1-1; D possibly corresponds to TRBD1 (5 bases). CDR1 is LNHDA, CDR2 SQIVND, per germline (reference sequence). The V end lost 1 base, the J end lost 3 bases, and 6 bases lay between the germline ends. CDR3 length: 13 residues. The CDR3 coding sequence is TGTGCCAGTAGTATAGTACAGGACACTGAAGCTTTCTTT. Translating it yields CASSIVQDTEAFF.

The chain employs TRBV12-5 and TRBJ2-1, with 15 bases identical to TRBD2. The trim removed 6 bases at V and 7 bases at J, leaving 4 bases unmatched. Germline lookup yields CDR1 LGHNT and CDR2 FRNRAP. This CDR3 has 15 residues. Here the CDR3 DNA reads TGTGCTAGTGGCTCGGGACTAGCGGGGGGAAATGAGCAGTTCTTC. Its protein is CASGSGLAGGNEQFF. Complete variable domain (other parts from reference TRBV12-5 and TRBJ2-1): DARVTQTPRHKVTEMGQEVTMRCQPILGHNTVFWYRQTMMQGLELLAYFRNRAPLDDSGMPKDRFSAEMPDATLATLKIQPSEPRDSAVYFCASGSGLAGGNEQFFGPGTRLTVL.

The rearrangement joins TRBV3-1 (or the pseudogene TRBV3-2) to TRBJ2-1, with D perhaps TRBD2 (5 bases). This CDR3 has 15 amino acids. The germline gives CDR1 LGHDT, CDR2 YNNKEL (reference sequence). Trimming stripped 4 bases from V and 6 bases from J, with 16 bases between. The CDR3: CASSPLLEGSNEQFF. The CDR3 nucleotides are TGTGCCAGCAGCCCCCTCCTGGAAGGGAGCAATGAGCAGTTCTTC.